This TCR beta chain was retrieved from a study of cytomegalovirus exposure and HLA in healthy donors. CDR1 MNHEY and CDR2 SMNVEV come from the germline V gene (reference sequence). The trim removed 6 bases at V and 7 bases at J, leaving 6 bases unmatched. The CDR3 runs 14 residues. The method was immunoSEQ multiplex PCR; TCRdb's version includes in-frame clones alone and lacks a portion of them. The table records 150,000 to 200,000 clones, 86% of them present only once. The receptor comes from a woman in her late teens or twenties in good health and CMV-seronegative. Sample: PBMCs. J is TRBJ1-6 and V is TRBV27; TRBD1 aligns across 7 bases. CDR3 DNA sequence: TGTGCCAGCAGGGGGACAGCCATGAATTCACCCCTCCACTTT. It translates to CASRGTAMNSPLHF.